This TCR beta chain originates from a study of blood T cell repertoires in COVID-19. On the study more broadly: Sites in the United States, Italy and Spain provided acute and convalescent COVID-19 samples. T cells, B-cell-depleted T cells, or PBMCs provided the cDNA or gDNA that served as material.

Clones were read by immunoSEQ multiplex PCR, and TCRdb kept only the in-frame ones, dropping some. Of approximately 240,000 clones detected, 87% appear once; the ten largest clones hold approximately 12%. The germline V gene encodes CDR1 SGHTA and CDR2 FQGNSA. Losses at the gene ends were 5 bases for V and 5 bases for J; bases not matched to a gene: 5. The CDR3 loop spans 15 amino acids. This chain connects TRBV7-2 to TRBJ1-4, with 10 bases fitting TRBD1. Specimen: peripheral blood. The TCR comes from a woman aged 18-29 years who had recovered from COVID-19. CDR3: CASSPGDRGNEKLFF. CDR3 bases: TGTGCCAGCAGCCCAGGGGACAGGGGAAATGAAAAACTGTTTTTT.